The rows below give T cell receptor beta chains drawn from one sample of a study of lymphopenia after photon versus proton radiotherapy. Produced via immunoSEQ multiplex PCR; TCRdb's table is partial and in-frame only. This table holds around 30,000 clones, approximately 92% found once. Sequenced material: peripheral blood, taken from a patient treated with proton-based radiotherapy. All receptors derive from a woman between 70 and 85 years old with pancreatic cancer. Some clones in this sample may be carry-over from other donors' samples. Each CDR3 is given without its conserved first and last residue.

j_call v_call cdr3_aa
TRBJ2-7 TRBV10-2 ASREVYEQY
TRBJ1-2 TRBV10-3 AISDPRDRAYGYT
TRBJ2-1 TRBV5-1 ASSVLQGAPTNEQF
TRBJ2-7 TRBV19 ASRPTGTGAREQY
TRBJ1-2 TRBV6-1 ASSPLGQGQGYT
TRBJ2-7 TRBV28 ASSFQGLAGDSEQY
TRBJ2-7 TRBV10-1 ASSGSGSLREQY
TRBJ2-7 TRBV2 ASSGGMDYEQY
TRBJ1-3 TRBV28 ASSSDRAGNTIY
TRBJ2-7 TRBV14 ASSHGQGLAYYEQY
TRBJ1-1 TRBV29-1 SVDQTGGNTEAF
TRBJ2-1 TRBV9 ASSVARVGEQF
TRBJ2-2 TRBV18 ASSPLDDSTGELF
TRBJ2-7 TRBV10-1 ASSEAGGIYEQY
TRBJ2-7 TRBV28 ASRGGRYEQY
TRBJ2-1 TRBV7-7 ASSLDRENEQF
TRBJ2-2 TRBV5-1 ASSLVANTGELF
TRBJ2-1 TRBV9 ASSVVTSGTDEQF
TRBJ1-3 TRBV10-3 AISESRSSGNTIY
TRBJ2-2 TRBV6-5 ASRDRGVGAGELF
TRBJ2-3 TRBV28 ASSLARGTDTQY
TRBJ2-5 TRBV11-2 ASSPGGSEY
TRBJ1-1 TRBV7-8 ASSPRRETEAF
TRBJ2-2 TRBV11-3 ASSLDSTGIRELF
TRBJ2-7 TRBV6-1 ASSEGLAGVGYEQY
TRBJ2-5 TRBV19 ASSSKGVMVETQY
TRBJ1-6 TRBV18 ASSPTAGSNSPLH
TRBJ2-5 TRBV15 ATSRKREATVETQY
TRBJ2-1 TRBV16 ASRLGQGEQF
TRBJ1-2 TRBV29-1 SVEIQGTYGYT
TRBJ2-3 TRBV5-5 ASSLYVNGVTDTQY
TRBJ1-1 TRBV15 ATSRAGLATEAF
TRBJ2-1 TRBV18 ASAPILAGHNEQF
TRBJ2-7 TRBV27 ASSRYATSGSLISYEQY
TRBJ2-3 TRBV6-6 ASTLLAPSTDTQY
TRBJ2-1 TRBV25-1 ASSVAGGSSSYNEQF
TRBJ1-1 TRBV7-3 ASSPHGGQGNTEAF
TRBJ2-3 TRBV6-5 ASSYSSVATDTQY
TRBJ1-2 TRBV18 ASSPGDGYT
TRBJ1-1 TRBV6-5 ASSYPGKTEAF
TRBJ1-5 TRBV5-6 ASSLAQGTNQPQH